These T cell receptor beta chains were read from a single sample in a study of cytomegalovirus exposure and HLA in healthy donors. Some clones are missing from TCRdb's copy, which holds only in-frame ones; the method was immunoSEQ multiplex PCR. The profile shows tens of thousands of clones, about four fifths of them singletons. Sequencing used PBMCs. The receptor set was obtained from a male donor in good health and CMV-seropositive. Both conserved end residues are part of each CDR3. The order of the fields is clone size, J gene, D gene, V gene, CDR3 protein, CDR3 DNA. The D gene is left open where the match is weak. Rows may omit the clone size; those that give it use once, few, many or a size class.

abundance: few
j_gene: TRBJ2-5
d_gene: TRBD1
v_gene: TRBV9
CDR3aa: CASSVRTGGETQYF
CDR3nt: TGTGCCAGCAGCGTTAGGACAGGGGGTGAGACCCAGTACTTC

abundance: .
j_gene: TRBJ1-1
d_gene: TRBD1
v_gene: TRBV30
CDR3aa: CAWSGVEGAIAEAFF
CDR3nt: TGTGCCTGGAGTGGGGTGGAGGGGGCTATCGCTGAAGCTTTCTTT

abundance: .
j_gene: TRBJ1-4
d_gene: .
v_gene: TRBV7-9
CDR3aa: CASSYRDNEYSKRIEKLFF
CDR3nt: TGTGCCAGCAGCTATCGGGACAATGAGTACTCCAAGAGAATTGAAAAACTGTTTTTT

abundance: .
j_gene: TRBJ1-3
d_gene: .
v_gene: TRBV15
CDR3aa: CATSRSYSGNTIYF
CDR3nt: TGTGCCACCAGCAGGTCTTACTCTGGAAACACCATATATTTT

abundance: .
j_gene: TRBJ1-1
d_gene: TRBD1
v_gene: TRBV6-5
CDR3aa: CASSYRTGSTEAFF
CDR3nt: TGTGCCAGCAGTTACAGGACAGGGTCCACTGAAGCTTTCTTT

abundance: .
j_gene: TRBJ2-5
d_gene: .
v_gene: TRBV7-9
CDR3aa: CASSLDRVTETQYF
CDR3nt: TGTGCCAGCAGCTTAGACAGGGTAACAGAGACCCAGTACTTC

abundance: .
j_gene: TRBJ2-2
d_gene: .
v_gene: TRBV14
CDR3aa: CASSQDWGSGELFF
CDR3nt: TGTGCCAGCAGCCAAGATTGGGGCTCCGGGGAGCTGTTTTTT

abundance: .
j_gene: TRBJ2-7
d_gene: .
v_gene: TRBV4-1
CDR3aa: CASSQDQGQAYHEQYF
CDR3nt: TGCGCCAGCAGCCAAGATCAGGGACAAGCTTACCACGAGCAGTACTTC

abundance: .
j_gene: TRBJ2-5
d_gene: .
v_gene: TRBV4-2
CDR3aa: CASSQSDAQGKETQYF
CDR3nt: TGTGCCAGCAGCCAATCAGATGCACAGGGCAAAGAGACCCAGTACTTC

abundance: .
j_gene: TRBJ2-3
d_gene: .
v_gene: TRBV4-1
CDR3aa: CASSQDWANTQYF
CDR3nt: TGCGCCAGCAGCCAAGATTGGGCGAATACGCAGTATTTT

abundance: .
j_gene: TRBJ1-1
d_gene: TRBD1
v_gene: TRBV6-4
CDR3aa: CASSAGQGNTEAFF
CDR3nt: TGTGCCAGCAGTGCCGGACAGGGGAACACTGAAGCTTTCTTT

abundance: .
j_gene: TRBJ1-5
d_gene: .
v_gene: TRBV19
CDR3aa: CASSPQLDSLGDGGQPQHF
CDR3nt: TGTGCCAGTAGTCCGCAATTAGACAGTTTAGGCGACGGGGGTCAGCCCCAGCATTTT

abundance: .
j_gene: TRBJ1-5
d_gene: TRBD1
v_gene: TRBV27
CDR3aa: CASSFYGQDNQPQHF
CDR3nt: TGTGCCAGCAGTTTCTACGGACAGGACAATCAGCCCCAGCATTTT

abundance: .
j_gene: TRBJ2-2
d_gene: .
v_gene: TRBV7-9
CDR3aa: CASSLTGPNTGELFF
CDR3nt: TGTGCCAGCAGCTTAACAGGGCCGAACACCGGGGAGCTGTTTTTT

abundance: .
j_gene: TRBJ2-3
d_gene: TRBD2
v_gene: TRBV6-1
CDR3aa: CASSASRGGSTDTQYF
CDR3nt: TGTGCCAGCAGTGCGTCGCGGGGGGGTAGCACAGATACGCAGTATTTT

abundance: .
j_gene: TRBJ1-2
d_gene: .
v_gene: TRBV7-9
CDR3aa: CASSLEVAVNYGYTF
CDR3nt: TGTGCCAGCAGCTTAGAAGTGGCAGTAAACTATGGCTACACCTTC

abundance: .
j_gene: TRBJ2-2
d_gene: .
v_gene: TRBV29-1
CDR3aa: CSVRGAGTGELFF
CDR3nt: TGCAGCGTTCGGGGGGCGGGAACCGGGGAGCTGTTTTTT

abundance: .
j_gene: TRBJ2-7
d_gene: TRBD2
v_gene: TRBV30
CDR3aa: CAWGEGDKTFSYEQYF
CDR3nt: TGTGCCTGGGGGGAGGGTGATAAGACCTTCTCCTACGAGCAGTACTTC

abundance: .
j_gene: TRBJ2-5
d_gene: .
v_gene: TRBV11-2
CDR3aa: CASSLGGGGRETQYF
CDR3nt: TGTGCCAGCAGCTTAGGGGGAGGGGGGAGAGAGACCCAGTACTTC

abundance: .
j_gene: TRBJ2-2
d_gene: TRBD2
v_gene: TRBV28
CDR3aa: CASSLRLAGVTGELFF
CDR3nt: TGTGCCAGCAGTTTAAGACTAGCGGGAGTCACCGGGGAGCTGTTTTTT

abundance: once
j_gene: TRBJ1-2
d_gene: .
v_gene: TRBV2
CDR3aa: CASRITTNGYTF
CDR3nt: TGTGCCAGCAGGATAACTACGAATGGCTACACCTTC

abundance: .
j_gene: TRBJ2-7
d_gene: TRBD2
v_gene: TRBV4-3
CDR3aa: CASSQDRLAATYEQYF
CDR3nt: TGCGCCAGCAGCCAAGATCGACTAGCGGCTACCTACGAGCAGTACTTC

abundance: few
j_gene: TRBJ1-4
d_gene: TRBD1
v_gene: TRBV5-1
CDR3aa: CASSLANRGQERTYEKLFF
CDR3nt: TGCGCCAGCAGCTTGGCCAACAGGGGGCAAGAGAGGACCTATGAAAAACTGTTTTTT

abundance: .
j_gene: TRBJ2-5
d_gene: .
v_gene: TRBV21-1
CDR3aa: CASSKAWEVDQETQYF
CDR3nt: TGTGCCAGCAGCAAGGCTTGGGAGGTAGACCAAGAGACCCAGTACTTC

abundance: .
j_gene: TRBJ1-5
d_gene: .
v_gene: TRBV4-1
CDR3aa: CASSQLTRNQPQHF
CDR3nt: TGCGCCAGCAGCCAATTAACACGAAATCAGCCCCAGCATTTT

abundance: .
j_gene: TRBJ2-5
d_gene: .
v_gene: TRBV7-2
CDR3aa: CASSWGGLGETQYF
CDR3nt: TGTGCCAGCAGCTGGGGGGGGCTAGGAGAGACCCAGTACTTC

abundance: .
j_gene: TRBJ2-3
d_gene: TRBD1
v_gene: TRBV5-1
CDR3aa: CASSLYRGDTQYF
CDR3nt: TGCGCCAGCAGCCTCTACAGGGGAGATACGCAGTATTTT

abundance: .
j_gene: TRBJ2-1
d_gene: TRBD2
v_gene: TRBV5-1
CDR3aa: CASRWTSGGVGNEQFF
CDR3nt: TGCGCCAGCAGGTGGACTAGCGGGGGAGTAGGCAATGAGCAGTTCTTC

abundance: .
j_gene: TRBJ2-7
d_gene: .
v_gene: TRBV11-1
CDR3aa: CASSPGSTYEQYF
CDR3nt: TGTGCCAGCAGCCCGGGATCCACCTACGAGCAGTACTTC

abundance: .
j_gene: TRBJ2-5
d_gene: .
v_gene: TRBV7-6
CDR3aa: CASSRGTTGTVAGETQYF
CDR3nt: TGTGCCAGCAGCCGGGGGACCACAGGGACAGTCGCAGGGGAGACCCAGTACTTC

abundance: .
j_gene: TRBJ2-5
d_gene: TRBD1
v_gene: TRBV7-9
CDR3aa: CASSSNQGQKKETQYF
CDR3nt: TGTGCCAGCAGCTCGAACCAGGGACAGAAGAAAGAGACCCAGTACTTC

abundance: .
j_gene: TRBJ2-2
d_gene: TRBD1
v_gene: TRBV11-2
CDR3aa: CASSGRQGNTGELFF
CDR3nt: TGTGCCAGCAGCGGACGACAGGGTAACACCGGGGAGCTGTTTTTT

abundance: .
j_gene: TRBJ2-2
d_gene: TRBD1
v_gene: TRBV19
CDR3aa: CASSVGTGGNTGELFF
CDR3nt: TGTGCCAGTAGTGTCGGGACAGGGGGGAACACCGGGGAGCTGTTTTTT

abundance: .
j_gene: TRBJ2-2
d_gene: .
v_gene: TRBV27
CDR3aa: CASRFTPGSATGELFF
CDR3nt: TGTGCCAGTAGATTTACCCCAGGGTCCGCCACCGGGGAGCTGTTTTTT

abundance: .
j_gene: TRBJ2-1
d_gene: .
v_gene: TRBV7-2
CDR3aa: CASSQGGGNEQFF
CDR3nt: TGTGCCAGCAGCCAAGGGGGGGGCAATGAGCAGTTCTTC

abundance: .
j_gene: TRBJ2-3
d_gene: TRBD1
v_gene: TRBV29-1
CDR3aa: CSVTGHGQGALDTQYF
CDR3nt: TGCAGCGTCACCGGACACGGACAGGGGGCGTTGGATACGCAGTATTTT

abundance: few
j_gene: TRBJ2-7
d_gene: TRBD1
v_gene: TRBV6-1
CDR3aa: CASSEDRTGEQYF
CDR3nt: TGTGCCAGCAGCGAGGACAGGACTGGCGAGCAGTACTTC